What follows is one TCR beta chain and its context. The record originates from a study of T-cell memory formation after mild COVID-19. Each CDR3 protein gets one entry after TCRdb re-called the 5' RACE reads with MiXCR. Of 400,000 or so distinct CDR3 sequences listed, 21% were seen once; the top ten hold roughly an eighth. Per the germline V gene, CDR1 is MNHEY and CDR2 is SMNVEV (reference sequence). The CDR3 is 14 amino acids. V shed 3 bases and J 6 bases; nucleotides not matched to a gene: 8. V and J are TRBV27 and TRBJ2-7, with TRBD1 matching 7 bases. The clonotype comes from an adult woman who had mild COVID-19 (a few samples of this study predate the infection). Cell type and time point are not known. The sequenced sample was PBMCs or a T cell subset sorted from them (not recorded which). This CDR3 is CASSFGVGTVEQYF. The CDR3 DNA is TGTGCCAGCAGTTTTGGGGTTGGGACAGTCGAGCAGTACTTC.